The rows below give T cell receptor beta chains drawn from one sample of a study of T cells in Graves' hyperthyroidism and ophthalmopathy. From the multiplex PCR reads, TCRdb called clonotypes with MiXCR, one entry per CDR3 protein. The repertoire holds approximately 640,000 distinct CDR3 sequences, roughly 17% seen once, with about a sixth in the top ten. The sample comprised blood. These TCRs come from a middle-aged man with Graves' hyperthyroidism. The CDR3 runs from the conserved cysteine through the conserved F or W. A D gene is named only where the DNA matches it firmly. Expanded clones get a size class; other rows say once, few or many, or leave the size out.

J gene,clone size,D gene,V gene,CDR3 protein,CDR3 DNA
TRBJ2-1,many,NA,TRBV11-2,CASSFPDRPLRVNEQFF,TGTGCCAGCAGCTTTCCGGACAGACCGCTAAGAGTCAATGAGCAGTTCTTC
TRBJ2-5,many,NA,TRBV24-1,CATSSDSQETQYF,TGTGCCACCAGTTCGGACAGTCAAGAGACCCAGTACTTC
TRBJ1-1,many,NA,TRBV10-2,CASGDEAFF,TGCGCCAGCGGGGATGAAGCTTTCTTT
TRBJ2-1,many,TRBD2,TRBV5-1,CASSLDPGTSGYNEQFF,TGCGCCAGCAGCTTGGATCCCGGGACTAGCGGATACAATGAGCAGTTCTTC
TRBJ2-3,many,NA,TRBV29-1,CSVDSRASTDTQYF,TGCAGCGTTGACAGCAGAGCTAGCACAGATACGCAGTATTTT
TRBJ2-1,few,NA,TRBV12-3/TRBV12-4,CATQQRVGNNEQFF,TGTGCCACCCAACAACGAGTCGGAAACAATGAGCAGTTCTTC
TRBJ2-3,many,TRBD2,TRBV7-3,CASKDSGASTDTQYF,TGTGCCAGCAAGGATAGCGGGGCTAGCACAGATACGCAGTATTTT
TRBJ1-1,many,NA,TRBV5-5,CASSLELTTITEAFF,TGTGCCAGCAGCTTGGAACTCACCACAATCACTGAAGCTTTCTTT
TRBJ2-7,NA,NA,TRBV5-1,CASSLRTGTDLYEQYF,TGCGCCAGCAGCTTGAGAACCGGGACTGACCTCTACGAGCAGTACTTC
TRBJ1-6,few,NA,TRBV6-1,CASSGQGSYNSPLHF,TGTGCCAGCAGTGGGCAGGGGTCCTATAATTCACCCCTCCACTTT
TRBJ1-3,few,TRBD1,TRBV20-1,CSARDPMTGSSGNTIYF,TGCAGTGCTAGAGACCCTATGACAGGGAGCTCTGGAAACACCATATATTTT
TRBJ2-7,few,NA,TRBV6-1,CATNLVGSNYEQYF,TGTGCCACCAACCTCGTCGGGTCGAACTACGAGCAGTACTTC
TRBJ1-1,many,TRBD1,TRBV28,CASSSWTGPNTEAFF,TGTGCCAGCAGTTCCTGGACAGGGCCGAACACTGAAGCTTTCTTT
TRBJ1-5,NA,NA,TRBV7-2,CASSLASQGNQPQHF,TGTGCCAGCAGCTTAGCATCACAGGGCAATCAGCCCCAGCATTTT
TRBJ1-1,few,NA,TRBV12-5,CASGRGLQDTEAFF,TGTGCTAGTGGGAGGGGGTTGCAGGACACTGAAGCTTTCTTT
TRBJ1-1,many,NA,TRBV29-1,CSVKRDLGTEAFF,TGCAGCGTGAAACGGGACCTGGGAACTGAAGCTTTCTTT
TRBJ1-1,many,NA,TRBV28,CASSSPGSNTEAFF,TGTGCCAGCAGTTCCCCGGGGTCGAACACTGAAGCTTTCTTT
TRBJ2-1,few,NA,TRBV11-2,CASSPVGGANNEQFF,TGTGCCAGCAGCCCGGTGGGGGGGGCCAACAATGAGCAGTTCTTC
TRBJ1-5,NA,TRBD1,TRBV6-2/TRBV6-3,CASSVTGVGQPQHF,TGTGCCAGCAGCGTGACAGGGGTTGGGCAGCCCCAGCATTTT
TRBJ2-2,NA,TRBD2,TRBV19,CASSRGGSIIGDTGELFF,TGTGCCAGTAGCAGAGGCGGGAGTATTATTGGGGACACCGGGGAGCTGTTTTTT
TRBJ2-3,many,TRBD2,TRBV7-9,CASSTFSGNTDTQYF,TGTGCCAGCAGTACCTTTAGCGGGAATACAGATACGCAGTATTTT
TRBJ2-7,NA,TRBD1,TRBV6-1,CASSSTGTAEQYF,TGTGCCAGCAGCTCCACCGGGACAGCTGAGCAGTACTTC
TRBJ2-1,NA,NA,TRBV19,CASKTGPPYNEQFF,TGTGCCAGTAAGACGGGACCACCTTACAATGAGCAGTTCTTC
TRBJ1-5,few,TRBD1,TRBV5-6,CASSLVGTGNQPQHF,TGTGCCAGCAGCTTGGTTGGGACAGGGAATCAGCCCCAGCATTTT
TRBJ2-1,few,TRBD2,TRBV10-3,CAIKGLAGYNEQFF,TGTGCCATCAAGGGACTAGCTGGCTACAATGAGCAGTTCTTC
TRBJ2-5,many,NA,TRBV27,CASSLTKGTETQYF,TGTGCCAGCAGTTTGACCAAAGGCACAGAGACCCAGTACTTC
TRBJ2-2,NA,NA,TRBV4-3,CASSHLPWRGRNTGELFF,TGCGCCAGCAGCCATCTTCCTTGGAGGGGGAGGAACACCGGGGAGCTGTTTTTT
TRBJ2-1,many,TRBD2,TRBV20-1,CSAPDSGRARNEQFF,TGCAGTGCTCCTGATAGCGGGAGGGCCAGAAATGAGCAGTTCTTC
TRBJ2-3,many,NA,TRBV6-1,CASTGEWGTDTQYF,TGTGCCAGCACAGGGGAGTGGGGCACAGATACGCAGTATTTT
TRBJ2-3,many,TRBD2,TRBV20-1,CSARSSGIFDTQYF,TGCAGTGCTAGATCTAGCGGGATCTTTGATACGCAGTATTTT
TRBJ1-2,many,NA,TRBV15,CATSRDRRGPNYGYTF,TGTGCCACCAGCAGAGATCGGAGGGGCCCTAACTATGGCTACACCTTC
TRBJ2-1,many,TRBD2,TRBV10-2,CASRLAGGPGEQFF,TGCGCCAGCAGACTAGCGGGAGGGCCTGGGGAGCAGTTCTTC
TRBJ2-7,few,TRBD2,TRBV7-3,CASSHSGGEQYF,TGTGCCAGCAGCCATTCCGGGGGGGAGCAGTACTTC